A single sample is the source of the 16 T cell receptor beta chains below, sequenced in a study of blood T cell repertoires in COVID-19. Sequenced by immunoSEQ multiplex PCR; TCRdb stores in-frame clones only, minus some. The sample lists fewer than 200,000 clones, approximately 86% occurring once. Sequenced input: peripheral blood. The source is a woman at least 80 years old with COVID-19, enrolled during active disease.

This rearrangement joins TRBV20-1 to TRBJ2-7, with TRBD1 matching 8 bases. Unmatched junction bases numbered 7, after V lost 3 bases and J lost 12 bases. The germline V gene encodes CDR1 DFQATT and CDR2 SNEGSKA (reference sequence). The CDR3 runs to 11 residues. CDR3: CSASSGGTGYF. The CDR3 coding sequence is TGCAGTGCTAGTTCTGGGGGGACAGGGTACTTC.

The J gene is TRBJ2-5, the V gene TRBV4-2; TRBD2 aligns across 7 bases. The V segment lost 4 bases and the J segment 5 bases; nucleotides outside the gene matches: 13. This CDR3 has 16 residues. Germline-derived CDR1 and CDR2 are LGHNA and YNFKEQ. DNA of the CDR3: TGTGCCAGCAGCCGCCGACTAGCTCCAGAGGGGGAGACCCAGTACTTC. As protein: CASSRRLAPEGETQYF.

This clone was found once. The J gene is TRBJ2-5, the V gene TRBV28; possibly TRBD1 for D (6 bases). The CDR3 covers 15 residues. Trimming took off 3 bases at V and 5 bases at J, with 16 bases between the two ends. Germline CDR1 MDHEN, CDR2 SYDVKM. CDR3: CASSFEKGVWETQYF. The CDR3 region has the DNA TGTGCCAGCAGTTTTGAAAAGGGGGTATGGGAGACCCAGTACTTC.

The chain employs TRBV7-8 and TRBJ1-2; 10 bases match TRBD1. The CDR3 covers 15 residues. Germline loops: CDR1 SGHVS, CDR2 FQNEAQ. J lost 6 bases, V lost 5 bases, and 9 bases had no gene match. CDR3 bases: TGTGCCAGCAGCCAGGGACAGGGGAGGGCTGATGGCTACACCTTC. The encoded protein is CASSQGQGRADGYTF.

The sample holds a few counts of this clone. The J gene is TRBJ2-7, the V gene TRBV6-2 or TRBV6-3; D is uncertain. V was clipped by 6 bases and J by 2 bases, with 8 bases between them. This CDR3 has 12 amino acids. Germline assignment: CDR1 MNHEY and CDR2 SVGEGT. The CDR3 reads CASSHGTYEQYF. CDR3 coding DNA: TGTGCCAGCAGCCACGGTACCTACGAGCAGTACTTC.

This chain uses TRBV5-5 with TRBJ1-5; a weak D match, TRBD1 (5 bases). The CDR3 contains 15 residues. Trimming took off 0 bases at V and 6 bases at J, with 13 bases between the two ends. Looked up from germline, CDR1 is SGHKS and CDR2 is YYEKEE (reference sequence). The CDR3 region is CASSLAGGWGQPQHF. In DNA form, the CDR3 reads TGTGCCAGCAGCTTGGCCGGGGGTTGGGGTCAGCCCCAGCATTTT.

This chain uses TRBV2 with TRBJ2-7, with D possibly matching TRBD2 (5 bases). Germline V CDR1 and CDR2: SNHLY, FYNNEI. CDR3 size: 13 residues. The V end was cut by 4 bases, the J end by 5 bases, with 12 bases between. This chain's CDR3 is CASSVYRGNEQYF. The DNA for the CDR3 is TGTGCCAGCAGTGTTTACCGGGGAAACGAGCAGTACTTC.

This CDR3 is CAISESTRSSSGTQYF. CDR3 DNA sequence: TGTGCCATCAGTGAGTCGACTCGGAGTAGCAGCGGTACGCAGTATTTT. This chain joins TRBV10-3 and TRBJ2-3, with TRBD2 as a possible D gene (5 bases). Trimming cost V 0 bases and J 8 bases, with 18 bases left between them. The CDR3 has 16 amino acids. Germline loops: CDR1 ENHRY, CDR2 SYGVKD.

This chain links TRBV19 with TRBJ2-1; 11 positions match TRBD2. The CDR3 covers 22 residues. From germline, CDR1 is LNHDA and CDR2 SQIVND (reference sequence). Unmatched junction bases numbered 25, after V lost 6 bases and J lost 3 bases. CDR3 region: CASRNIVYSSGRTGPNYNEQFF. The CDR3 DNA is TGTGCCAGTAGGAACATAGTCTACTCTAGCGGGAGGACCGGACCTAACTACAATGAGCAGTTCTTC.

The CDR3 loop is CASSSDGNQPQHF. The CDR3 DNA sequence: TGTGCCAGCAGCTCCGACGGGAATCAGCCCCAGCATTTT. This rearrangement joins TRBV5-4 to TRBJ1-5; D gene ambiguous. Between the trimmed V and J ends, which lost 3 bases and 4 bases, there was a span of 8 bases. CDR1 and CDR2 from the germline V gene are SGHNT and YYREEE (reference sequence). The CDR3 has 13 residues.

The CDR3 bases are TGTGCCAGCAGCAGGGCCCAGGGGGCGGGCGGCTACACCTTC. Protein: CASSRAQGAGGYTF. The chain carries TRBV27 and TRBJ1-2; 8 nucleotides agree with TRBD1. This CDR3 contains 14 residues. V was pared by 6 bases and J by 8 bases, with 11 bases of the junction left unmatched. Looked up from germline, CDR1 is MNHEY and CDR2 is SMNVEV (reference sequence).

J is TRBJ2-4 and V is TRBV11-2; TRBD1 is a possible D gene (7 bases). CDR3 size: 16 residues. Trimming cost V 4 bases and J 7 bases, with 20 bases left between them. CDR1 and CDR2 from the germline V gene are SGHAT and FQNNGV. CDR3 DNA: TGTGCCAGCAGCTCGCGGGGCAGGGGGGCCTCGAACATTCAGTACTTC. It specifies CASSSRGRGASNIQYF. The variable domain in full, with the rest retrieved from reference TRBV11-2 and TRBJ2-4, is EAGVAQSPRYKIIEKRQSVAFWCNPISGHATLYWYQQILGQGPKLLIQFQNNGVVDDSQLPKDRFSAERLKGVDSTLKIQPAKLEDSAVYLCASSSRGRGASNIQYFGAGTRLSVL.

The CDR3 DNA follows: TGTGCCAGCAGCCGCGGCGGCGGGAGTACAGATACGCAGTATTTT. Its translation: CASSRGGGSTDTQYF. The chain combines TRBV11-3 with TRBJ2-3; 7 positions match TRBD2. V shed 5 bases, J shed 3 bases, and the junction held 8 bases outside the gene matches. The CDR3 has 15 amino acids. Germline V CDR1 and CDR2: SGHNT, YENEEA.

This chain joins TRBV19 and TRBJ2-3, with D possibly matching TRBD2 (6 bases). This CDR3 contains 13 residues. Deletions cut 4 bases from V and 4 bases from J, with 9 bases between. The germline V gene has CDR1 LNHDA and CDR2 SQIVND (reference sequence). The CDR3 DNA sequence: TGTGCCAGTAGTACTCGACTAGCAGATACGCAGTATTTT. It translates to CASSTRLADTQYF.

The chain couples TRBV27 to TRBJ2-3; TRBD2 is a possible D gene (5 bases). Trimming removed 2 bases from V and 5 bases from J, with 5 bases in between. The CDR3 covers 12 residues. Germline lookup yields CDR1 MNHEY and CDR2 SMNVEV (reference sequence). In nucleotides, the CDR3 is TGTGCCAGCAGTTTACGGGGAGATACGCAGTATTTT. Encoded protein: CASSLRGDTQYF.

This clone has a count of ten or more. The chain joins TRBV20-1 to TRBJ1-1, with a tentative D call TRBD1 (5 bases). This CDR3 spans 11 amino acids. The V and J ends lost 6 bases and 5 bases respectively, with 10 bases between them. CDR1 is DFQATT and CDR2 is SNEGSKA in the germline V gene (reference sequence). The CDR3 DNA reads as TGCAGTGCGCGAAAGGGGACTGAAGCTTTCTTT. Protein sequence: CSARKGTEAFF.